Shown below are 16 T cell receptor beta chains from a single sample sequenced in a study of a mutant IDH1 vaccine in newly diagnosed glioma (dated by TCRdb to 2020 to 2022). No cognate antigen is known for these TCRs. The library was made by the immunoSEQ multiplex PCR assay. Sourced from immuneACCESS, this table was stored by TCRdb with only in-frame sequences that have V and J called. A share of the clones is absent; for the studies checked, an unresolved V gene accounts for under half, and the remainder has no known explanation. Counted in this sample were tens of thousands of clones; 89% of them appeared once. The top ten clonotypes cover roughly 5% of the sample. According to the study, the label for this sample's time point signals: week 11, during vaccination. Each vaccine dose, consisting of 300 ug of a 20-mer mutant IDH1 peptide in Montanide, was administered subcutaneously with topical imiquimod.

Specimen: PBMCs, collected from a glioma patient whose treatment included an IDH1 peptide vaccine. The receptors come from a woman aged 40 to 50 with glioma.

The genes are TRBV6-6 and TRBJ2-3; D not certain. Germline CDR1 is MNHNY and CDR2 is SVGAGI (reference sequence). The CDR3 runs 12 residues. Trimming removed 0 bases at V and 6 bases at J, with 4 bases between. The CDR3 DNA reads as TGTGCCAGCAGTTACTCGAGCGATACGCAGTATTTT. This gives the protein CASSYSSDTQYF.

The gene calls are TRBV19 and TRBJ2-2; unclear D gene. The V and J ends lost 6 bases and 3 bases respectively, with 14 bases between them. This CDR3 comprises 15 residues. Per germline, CDR1 LNHDA and CDR2 SQIVND (reference sequence). CDR3 in amino acids: CASRGPRRDTGELFF. Written as DNA, the CDR3 is TGTGCCAGTAGAGGGCCGAGACGTGACACCGGGGAGCTGTTTTTT.

This chain uses TRBV2 with TRBJ2-3; 7 bases line up with TRBD2. Germline V gene sequence: CDR1 SNHLY, CDR2 FYNNEI. V dropped 8 bases and J dropped 0; count of bases not matched to a gene: 5. CDR3 length: 14 amino acids. For the CDR3, the DNA is TGTGCCAGCTACTGGGGGGGTAGCACAGATACGCAGTATTTT. Protein: CASYWGGSTDTQYF. The full variable domain, completed using reference TRBV2 and TRBJ2-3, is EPEVTQTPSHQVTQMGQEVILRCVPISNHLYFYWYRQILGQKVEFLVSFYNNEISEKSEIFDDQFSVERPDGSNFTLKIRSTKLEDSAMYFCASYWGGSTDTQYFGPGTRLTVL.

The gene calls are TRBV5-1 and TRBJ1-1, with 8 positions matching TRBD1. CDR3 size: 16 residues. The germline V gene encodes CDR1 SGHRS and CDR2 YFSETQ. Trimming took 4 bases from V and 4 from J; bases not matched to a gene: 12. The CDR3 DNA sequence: TGCGCCAGCAGCCAAACCCTGACAGGGGTAGGCACTGAAGCTTTCTTT. This sequence encodes CASSQTLTGVGTEAFF.

This clone has just one count. The chain uses TRBV19 and TRBJ2-5; possible D gene TRBD2, 6 bases. Trimming removed 3 bases from V and 5 bases from J, with 16 bases in between. CDR1 and CDR2 from the germline V gene are LNHDA and SQIVND (reference sequence). CDR3 size: 15 residues. The CDR3 is CASSMSAGWLETQYF. CDR3 nucleotide sequence: TGTGCCAGTAGTATGTCGGCGGGATGGTTGGAGACCCAGTACTTC. The whole variable domain, filled in from reference TRBV19 and TRBJ2-5, reads DGGITQSPKYLFRKEGQNVTLSCEQNLNHDAMYWYRQDPGQGLRLIYYSQIVNDFQKGDIAEGYSVSREKKESFPLTVTSAQKNPTAFYLCASSMSAGWLETQYFGPGTRLLVL.

Here the CDR3 reads CATSRRRETEAFF. The CDR3 region has the DNA TGTGCCACCAGCAGGAGAAGAGAGACTGAAGCTTTCTTT. The rearrangement links TRBV15 to TRBJ1-1; D uncertain. This CDR3 is 13 amino acids long. Trimming removed 3 bases at V and 5 bases at J, with 10 bases between. From germline, CDR1 is LNHNV and CDR2 YYDKDF (reference sequence).

This sequence joins TRBV10-3 and TRBJ1-2, with D hard to call. The V gene's germline CDR1 is ENHRY and CDR2 SYGVKD. V gave up 0 bases and J gave up 5 bases, with 7 bases separating them. This CDR3 comprises 13 residues. CDR3 sequence: CAISESGQYGYTF. The CDR3 nucleotides are TGTGCCATCAGTGAGTCAGGCCAGTATGGCTACACCTTC.

V is TRBV10-2 and J is TRBJ2-1; 9 bases align to TRBD2. With V trimmed by 2 bases and J by 0 bases, 2 bases remained unmatched. The CDR3 sequence is 16 residues long. Germline CDR1 and CDR2: WSHSY and SAAADI. The CDR3 region is CASSELAGSSYNEQFF. CDR3 DNA sequence: TGCGCCAGCAGTGAGCTAGCGGGGAGCTCCTACAATGAGCAGTTCTTC.

The V call is TRBV7-9, the J call TRBJ2-7, with 8 bases matching TRBD1. The germline CDR1 and CDR2 sequences are SEHNR and FQNEAQ (reference sequence). This CDR3 spans 16 amino acids. Trimming at V came to 2 bases and at J to 4 bases, leaving 10 bases not matched to a gene. The CDR3 loop is CASSLRPGTGYYEQYF. The DNA for the CDR3 is TGTGCCAGCAGCTTACGCCCCGGGACAGGATATTACGAGCAGTACTTC.

The chain carries TRBV6-1 and TRBJ1-5; 11 bases are shared with TRBD1. The germline V gene encodes CDR1 MNHNS and CDR2 SASEGT. V trimming: 3 bases; J trimming: 6 bases; junction bases outside the gene matches: 4. The CDR3 is 15 residues long. This CDR3 is CASSETGTGGQPQHF. CDR3 nucleotides: TGTGCCAGCAGTGAGACCGGGACAGGGGGTCAGCCCCAGCATTTT.

The V and J genes are TRBV19 and TRBJ2-5, with 14 bases lining up with TRBD2. Germline V gives CDR1 LNHDA, CDR2 SQIVND (reference sequence). Germline trimming cut 4 bases from V and 4 bases from J; bases unmatched to any gene: 8. The CDR3 sequence is 17 residues long. The CDR3 DNA reads as TGTGCCAGTAGTAGGGGACTAGCGGGAGAAAAAGCAGAGACCCAGTACTTC. This sequence encodes CASSRGLAGEKAETQYF. Complete variable domain (other parts from reference TRBV19 and TRBJ2-5): DGGITQSPKYLFRKEGQNVTLSCEQNLNHDAMYWYRQDPGQGLRLIYYSQIVNDFQKGDIAEGYSVSREKKESFPLTVTSAQKNPTAFYLCASSRGLAGEKAETQYFGPGTRLLVL.

The chain carries TRBV6-1 and TRBJ1-1; the D is unclear. The CDR3 spans 14 residues. The germline V gene encodes CDR1 MNHNS and CDR2 SASEGT. Trimming pared 4 bases from V and 0 bases from J, leaving 9 bases between. The chain's CDR3 is CASSAPPLNTEAFF. CDR3 DNA sequence: TGTGCCAGCAGTGCCCCCCCATTGAACACTGAAGCTTTCTTT.

The rearrangement links TRBV29-1 to TRBJ2-6; the match to TRBD1 covers 7 bases. The germline gives CDR1 SQVTM, CDR2 ANQGSEA. The CDR3 covers 14 residues. After removal of 4 bases from V and 2 bases from J, the junction contained 2 bases not matched to a gene. This CDR3 is CSVAQGAGANVLTF. CDR3 coding DNA: TGCAGCGTTGCGCAGGGGGCTGGGGCCAACGTCCTGACTTTC.

The CDR3 protein is CAISDTGSGNTIYF. As DNA, the CDR3 is TGTGCCATCAGTGACACAGGGTCTGGAAACACCATATATTTT. The J gene is TRBJ1-3, the V gene TRBV10-3; the D gene is possibly TRBD1 (6 bases). V dropped 3 bases and J dropped 1 base, with 7 bases sitting between them. The CDR3 is 14 amino acids. Germline-derived CDR1 and CDR2 are ENHRY and SYGVKD.

The chain has TRBV5-1 and TRBJ1-2; perhaps TRBD1 as D (6 bases). Germline-derived CDR1 and CDR2 are SGHRS and YFSETQ. The V end was cut by 2 bases, the J end by 5 bases, with 13 bases between. CDR3 length: 14 amino acids. The CDR3 region has the DNA TGCGCCAGCAGCTTTGAGGGGGGATTGTATGGCTACACCTTC. Translation gives CASSFEGGLYGYTF.

The V call is TRBV29-1, the J call TRBJ2-5; 11 positions match TRBD2. This CDR3 is 12 amino acids long. Germline V gives CDR1 SQVTM, CDR2 ANQGSEA. V was clipped by 6 bases and J by 5 bases; unmatched bases: 2. In DNA form, the CDR3 reads TGCAGCGTACGGACTAGCGGGGAGACCCAGTACTTC. Protein product: CSVRTSGETQYF.